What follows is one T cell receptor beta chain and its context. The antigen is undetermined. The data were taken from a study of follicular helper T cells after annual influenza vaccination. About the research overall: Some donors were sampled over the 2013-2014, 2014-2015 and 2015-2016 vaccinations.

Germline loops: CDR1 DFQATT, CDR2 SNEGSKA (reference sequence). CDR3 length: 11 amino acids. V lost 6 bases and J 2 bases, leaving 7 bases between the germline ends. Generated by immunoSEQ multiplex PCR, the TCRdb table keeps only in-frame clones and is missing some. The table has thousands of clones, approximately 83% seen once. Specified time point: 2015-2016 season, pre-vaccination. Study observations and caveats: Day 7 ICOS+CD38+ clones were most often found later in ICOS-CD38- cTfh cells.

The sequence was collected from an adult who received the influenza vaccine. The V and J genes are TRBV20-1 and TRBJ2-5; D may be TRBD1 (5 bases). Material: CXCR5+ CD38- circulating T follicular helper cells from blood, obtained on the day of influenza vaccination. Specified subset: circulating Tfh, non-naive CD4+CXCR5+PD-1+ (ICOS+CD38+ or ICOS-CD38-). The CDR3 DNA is TGCAGTGCAGACAGACAAGAGACCCAGTACTTC. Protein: CSADRQETQYF.